This TCR beta chain was found in a study of siplizumab effects on memory and regulatory T cells. As concerns this clone: The antigen remains unidentified.

CDR3 size: 15 residues. The V segment lost 2 bases and the J segment 1 base; nucleotides outside the gene matches: 3. Per the germline V gene, CDR1 is MNHEY and CDR2 is SVGAGI. Assay used: immunoSEQ multiplex PCR; TCRdb lists only in-frame clones, some missing. This table holds fewer than 120,000 clones, roughly 92% found once. Study-wide points: Proliferating Tregs' suppressive function in siplizumab cultures went unconfirmed. Unstimulated subsets accounted for the mapping of only a minor share of the clones that were alloreactive. Unstimulated naive T cells seemed to show more diversity than memory cells did, and they also seemed to be among the major contributors to the alloresponse.

This receptor was obtained from a human donor in good health. The chain recombines TRBV6-5 with TRBJ2-3; TRBD2 matches 7 bases. The sequenced sample was CD4+ T cells sorted from blood. DNA of the CDR3: TGTGCCAGCAGTTACCGGCTAGCGGGCACAGATACGCAGTATTTT. It specifies CASSYRLAGTDTQYF.